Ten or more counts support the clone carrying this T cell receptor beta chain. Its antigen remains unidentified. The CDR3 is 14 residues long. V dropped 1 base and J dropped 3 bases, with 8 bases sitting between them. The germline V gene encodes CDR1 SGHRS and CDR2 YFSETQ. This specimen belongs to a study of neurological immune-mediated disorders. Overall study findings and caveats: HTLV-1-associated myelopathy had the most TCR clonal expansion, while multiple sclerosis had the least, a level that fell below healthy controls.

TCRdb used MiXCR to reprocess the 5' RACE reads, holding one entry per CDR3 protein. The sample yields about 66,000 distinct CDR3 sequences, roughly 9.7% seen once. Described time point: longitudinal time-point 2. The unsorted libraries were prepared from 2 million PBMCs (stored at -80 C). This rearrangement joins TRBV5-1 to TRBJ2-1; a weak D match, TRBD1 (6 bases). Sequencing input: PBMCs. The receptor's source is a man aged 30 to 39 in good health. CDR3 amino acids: CASSLRDNYNEQFF. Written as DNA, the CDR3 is TGCGCCAGCAGCTTGCGGGACAACTACAATGAGCAGTTCTTC.